The 16 T cell receptor beta chains below were found in one sample sequenced in a study of blood T cell repertoires in COVID-19. Produced via immunoSEQ multiplex PCR; TCRdb's table is partial and in-frame only. The sample includes tens of thousands of clones, over 80% of them seen just once. The sample comprised peripheral blood. The receptors come from a man older than 75 with active or convalescent COVID-19.

The chain recombines TRBV5-4 with TRBJ2-2; 8 bases are a match to TRBD1. The CDR3 totals 13 residues. The trim removed 4 bases at V and 6 bases at J, leaving 2 bases unmatched. Germline CDR1 is SGHNT and CDR2 is YYREEE (reference sequence). Here the CDR3 DNA reads TGTGCCAGCAGCACAGGGGGTGCCGGGGAGCTGTTTTTT. This sequence encodes CASSTGGAGELFF.

CDR3 loop: CASSESVFDTIYF. The CDR3 coding sequence is TGTGCCAGCAGTGAATCCGTATTTGACACCATATATTTT. The chain combines TRBV6-1 with TRBJ1-3; D is uncertain. Trimming pared 2 bases from V and 8 bases from J, leaving 10 bases between. The germline V gene has CDR1 MNHNS and CDR2 SASEGT. The length of the CDR3 is 13 residues.

This chain joins TRBV5-5 and TRBJ1-4; 8 nucleotides align to TRBD1. The CDR3 contains 14 residues. Trimming took 2 bases from V and 8 from J; bases not matched to a gene: 5. Germline V CDR1 and CDR2: SGHKS, YYEKEE (reference sequence). Written as DNA, the CDR3 is TGTGCCAGCAGCTTAGGGACAGGAGGAGAAAAACTGTTTTTT. It codes for CASSLGTGGEKLFF.

This chain joins TRBV19 and TRBJ1-4; weak D call: TRBD1 (5 bases). The germline gives CDR1 LNHDA, CDR2 SQIVND (reference sequence). Trimming pared 3 bases from V and 7 bases from J, leaving 9 bases between. This CDR3 contains 13 residues. CDR3 sequence (DNA): TGTGCCAGTAGTATTCGGGGGATTGAAAAACTGTTTTTT. Amino acid sequence: CASSIRGIEKLFF.

The chain employs TRBV19 and TRBJ1-3; D ambiguous. This CDR3 spans 14 amino acids. Between the trimmed V and J ends, which lost 7 bases and 4 bases, there was a span of 14 bases. The germline V gene has CDR1 LNHDA and CDR2 SQIVND (reference sequence). CDR3 protein: CASISWQSGNTIYF. The CDR3, as DNA: TGTGCCAGTATATCGTGGCAGTCCGGAAACACCATATATTTT.

V usage is TRBV11-2 and J usage is TRBJ1-4; the match to TRBD1 covers 7 bases. Germline CDR1 SGHAT, CDR2 FQNNGV. The CDR3 is made up of 15 amino acids. Losses at the gene ends were 6 bases for V and 8 bases for J; bases not matched to a gene: 12. In DNA form, the CDR3 reads TGTGCCAGCAGACAAACAGGGGAAGTGAGCGAAAAACTGTTTTTT. Protein sequence: CASRQTGEVSEKLFF. Full variable domain (rest looked up from reference TRBV11-2 and TRBJ1-4): EAGVAQSPRYKIIEKRQSVAFWCNPISGHATLYWYQQILGQGPKLLIQFQNNGVVDDSQLPKDRFSAERLKGVDSTLKIQPAKLEDSAVYLCASRQTGEVSEKLFFGSGTQLSVL.

This sequence joins TRBV29-1 and TRBJ1-1; 9 nucleotides align to TRBD1. CDR3 length: 13 amino acids. Germline CDR1 and CDR2: SQVTM and ANQGSEA. Trimming removed 8 bases from V and 3 bases from J; junction bases left unmatched: 7. CDR3: CSMTGTGYTEAFF. The CDR3 DNA is TGCAGCATGACCGGGACAGGGTACACTGAAGCTTTCTTT.

V gene TRBV19 combines with J gene TRBJ1-5; 7 bases are a match to TRBD1. CDR1 is LNHDA, CDR2 SQIVND, per germline (reference sequence). CDR3 length equals 18 residues. V lost 5 bases to trimming and J lost 0 bases; unmatched junction nucleotides: 13. CDR3: CASSLTGLGMGSNQPQHF. The CDR3 region has the DNA TGTGCCAGTAGTTTGACAGGGCTTGGTATGGGTAGCAATCAGCCCCAGCATTTT.

The J gene is TRBJ2-2, the V gene TRBV5-1; TRBD1 aligns across 9 bases. The CDR3 contains 15 residues. CDR1 SGHRS and CDR2 YFSETQ come from the germline V gene. Trimming removed 4 bases from V and 4 bases from J; junction bases left unmatched: 5. The CDR3 is CASSLDRGSTGELFF. CDR3 nucleotide sequence: TGCGCCAGCAGCCTAGACAGGGGGAGCACCGGGGAGCTGTTTTTT.

The V call is TRBV5-1, the J call TRBJ1-1; D is uncertain. The germline gives CDR1 SGHRS, CDR2 YFSETQ. CDR3 size: 14 residues. V lost 0 bases and J 1 base, leaving 7 bases between the germline ends. The CDR3 loop is CASSLVQTNTEAFF. CDR3 DNA sequence: TGCGCCAGCAGCTTGGTACAGACGAACACTGAAGCTTTCTTT.

The chain employs TRBV7-2 and TRBJ1-2; D unresolved. Germline values: CDR1 SGHTA, CDR2 FQGNSA. The CDR3 runs to 14 residues. Trimming stripped 1 base from V and 6 bases from J, with 12 bases between. The CDR3 region is CASSLDYPGNGYTF. In DNA, the CDR3 is TGTGCCAGCAGCTTAGATTATCCGGGGAATGGCTACACCTTC.

The chain couples TRBV3-1 (or the pseudogene TRBV3-2) to TRBJ2-2, with TRBD2 matching over 8 bases. This CDR3 contains 16 residues. CDR1 is LGHDT, CDR2 YNNKEL, per germline (reference sequence). Trimming took 3 bases from V and 7 from J; bases not matched to a gene: 10. The CDR3 sequence is CASSQNPSGSGGELFF. The CDR3 nucleotides read TGTGCCAGCAGCCAGAACCCGAGCGGGAGCGGCGGGGAGCTGTTTTTT.

The chain uses TRBV7-9 and TRBJ1-1; D is undetermined. Germline V gene data show CDR1 as SEHNR and CDR2 as FQNEAQ (reference sequence). Trimming shortened V by 4 bases and J by 1 base, and 13 bases separated the two germline ends. The length of the CDR3 is 15 residues. The CDR3: CASSSPVGGNTEAFF. CDR3 sequence (DNA): TGTGCCAGCAGCTCGCCGGTTGGAGGGAACACTGAAGCTTTCTTT. Variable domain in full (rest from reference TRBV7-9 and TRBJ1-1): DTGVSQNPRHKITKRGQNVTFRCDPISEHNRLYWYRQTLGQGPEFLTYFQNEAQLEKSRLLSDRFSAERPKGSFSTLEIQRTEQGDSAMYLCASSSPVGGNTEAFFGQGTRLTVV.

The CDR3, as DNA: TGTGCCAGCAGCCCGGGACAGGTTGCAGATACGCAGTATTTT. Its protein product is CASSPGQVADTQYF. The chain uses TRBV7-9 and TRBJ2-3; 8 nucleotides align to TRBD1. CDR1 SEHNR and CDR2 FQNEAQ come from the germline V gene (reference sequence). V was pared by 5 bases and J by 4 bases, with 5 bases of the junction left unmatched. This CDR3 is 14 amino acids long.

This clone appeared once. In DNA form, the CDR3 reads TGTGCCAGTAGACACACAGGGGTTGACTATGGCTACACCTTC. As protein: CASRHTGVDYGYTF. The chain joins TRBV19 to TRBJ1-2, with TRBD1 matching over 7 bases. The CDR3 consists of 14 residues. The ends lost 6 bases at V and 3 bases at J; junction bases unmatched: 7. The V gene's germline CDR1 is LNHDA and CDR2 SQIVND (reference sequence).

V and J are TRBV5-4 and TRBJ2-7; TRBD1 matches at 7 bases. V gave up 1 base and J gave up 4 bases; unmatched junction bases: 8. Germline V lookup: CDR1 SGHNT, CDR2 YYREEE (reference sequence). The CDR3 is 15 amino acids. Here the CDR3 reads CASSLNRGLLYEQYF. CDR3 in DNA: TGTGCCAGCAGCTTGAACAGGGGCCTTCTTTACGAGCAGTACTTC.